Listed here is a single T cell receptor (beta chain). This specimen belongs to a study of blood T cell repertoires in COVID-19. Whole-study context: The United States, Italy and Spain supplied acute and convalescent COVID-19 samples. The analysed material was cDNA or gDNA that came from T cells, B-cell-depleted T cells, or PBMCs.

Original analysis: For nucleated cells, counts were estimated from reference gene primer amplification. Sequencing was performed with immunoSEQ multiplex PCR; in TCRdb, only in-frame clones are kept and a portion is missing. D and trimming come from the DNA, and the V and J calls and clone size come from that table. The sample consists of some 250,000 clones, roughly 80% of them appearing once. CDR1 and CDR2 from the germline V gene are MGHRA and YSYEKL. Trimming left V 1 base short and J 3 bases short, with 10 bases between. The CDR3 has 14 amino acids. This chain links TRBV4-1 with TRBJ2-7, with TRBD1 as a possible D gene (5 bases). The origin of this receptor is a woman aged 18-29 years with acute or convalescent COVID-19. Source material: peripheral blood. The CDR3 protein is CASSQGAQGYEQYF. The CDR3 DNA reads TGCGCCAGCAGCCAAGGCGCCCAGGGCTACGAGCAGTACTTC.